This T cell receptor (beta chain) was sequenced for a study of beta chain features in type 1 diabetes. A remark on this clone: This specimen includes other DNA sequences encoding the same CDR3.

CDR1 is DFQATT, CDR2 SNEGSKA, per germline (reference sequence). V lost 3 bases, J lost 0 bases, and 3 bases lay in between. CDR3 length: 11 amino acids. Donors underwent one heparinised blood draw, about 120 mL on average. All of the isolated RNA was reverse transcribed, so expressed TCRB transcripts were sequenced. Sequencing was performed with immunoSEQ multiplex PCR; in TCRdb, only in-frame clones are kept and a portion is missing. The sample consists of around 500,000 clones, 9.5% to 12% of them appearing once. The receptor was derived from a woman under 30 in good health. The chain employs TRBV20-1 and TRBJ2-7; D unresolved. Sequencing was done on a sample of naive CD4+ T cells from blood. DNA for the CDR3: TGCAGTGCTAGGACCTCCTACGAGCAGTACTTC. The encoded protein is CSARTSYEQYF.